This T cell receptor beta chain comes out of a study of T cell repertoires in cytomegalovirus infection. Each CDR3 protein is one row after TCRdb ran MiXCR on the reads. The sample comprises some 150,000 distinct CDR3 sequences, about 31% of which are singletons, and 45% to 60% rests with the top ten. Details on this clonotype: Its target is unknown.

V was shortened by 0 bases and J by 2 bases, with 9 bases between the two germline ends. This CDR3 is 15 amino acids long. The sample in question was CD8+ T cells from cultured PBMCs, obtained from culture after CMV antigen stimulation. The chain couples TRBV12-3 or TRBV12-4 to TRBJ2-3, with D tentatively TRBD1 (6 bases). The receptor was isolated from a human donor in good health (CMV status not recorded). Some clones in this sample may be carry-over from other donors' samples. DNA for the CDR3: TGTGCCAGCAGTTTAGCCCGGGACAACACAGATACGCAGTATTTT. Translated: CASSLARDNTDTQYF.